This T cell receptor (beta chain) was captured in a study of Graves' ophthalmopathy and Graves' hyperthyroidism. Study summary: The study drew peripheral blood at initial diagnosis, before any treatment. Study-wide points: The model flagged ophthalmopathy progression at more than 60% sensitivity and 72% to 85% specificity.

Having ophthalmopathy, the donors showed moderate-to-severe activity, CAS ≥3 and NOSPECS ≥4, with disease lasting under 3 months. Orbital computed tomography, together with clinical symptoms, serum thyroxine, TRAb and thyroid ultrasound, was used for diagnosis. Germline CDR1 ENHRY, CDR2 SYGVKD. This CDR3 comprises 13 residues. Losses at the gene ends were 10 bases for V and 3 bases for J; bases not matched to a gene: 4. Amplifying from RNA transcripts, the study obtained TCR beta CDR3 regions. The library came from an HTBI-primed first-round RT-PCR and a second-round multiplex PCR. TCRdb re-called the multiplex PCR reads through MiXCR, storing one row per CDR3 protein. The sample consists of about 740,000 distinct CDR3 sequences, roughly two fifths of them appearing once. This clonotype was counted ten times or more. Its target is not known.

The receptor was isolated from an adult man with Graves' ophthalmopathy. This rearrangement joins TRBV10-3 to TRBJ2-5; 11 bases match TRBD1. The sequencing sample was made of peripheral blood. CDR3 sequence reads: CATRDRGEETQYF. The DNA of the CDR3 is TGTGCCACCCGGGACAGGGGGGAAGAGACCCAGTACTTC.